Following are 20 T cell receptor beta chains from one sample sequenced in a study of shared clonotypes between healthy human individuals. Clones were read by immunoSEQ multiplex PCR, and TCRdb kept only the in-frame ones, dropping some. The top ten clones hold around 0.058% of a sample with hundreds of thousands of clones, around 97% of them seen once. Sequences were obtained from naive CD4+ T cells sorted from blood. Subset here: CD45RA+ positively selected. These receptors all stem from a woman aged 25 to 39 in good health.

The V and J genes are TRBV9 and TRBJ2-5; weak D call: TRBD1 (6 bases). There are 14 residues in the CDR3. Germline V gene lookup returns CDR1 SGDLS and CDR2 YYNGEE. The V and J ends lost 0 bases and 3 bases respectively, with 9 bases between them. The CDR3 is CASSVGQGKETQYF. Here the CDR3 DNA reads TGTGCCAGCAGCGTAGGCCAGGGGAAAGAGACCCAGTACTTC.

The gene calls are TRBV5-6 and TRBJ1-4, with 7 bases fitting TRBD1. The germline V gene has CDR1 SGHDT and CDR2 YYEEEE. The CDR3 covers 18 residues. The V gene end was trimmed by 1 base and the J gene end by 5 bases; junction bases not matched to a gene: 14. CDR3 region: CASSLIRIRDRVNEKLFF. Here the CDR3 DNA reads TGTGCCAGCAGCTTGATTCGGATCCGAGACAGGGTGAATGAAAAACTGTTTTTT.

The chain employs TRBV2 and TRBJ2-1; 10 bases are a match to TRBD2. The germline gives CDR1 SNHLY, CDR2 FYNNEI. With 7 bases clipped from V and 7 bases from J, the junction kept 10 bases outside the gene matches. This CDR3 comprises 15 residues. The CDR3 DNA is TGTGCCAGCATGATTCTAGCGGGAGCGGGAAATGAGCAGTTCTTC. It codes for CASMILAGAGNEQFF.

This chain joins TRBV5-5 and TRBJ1-5; 7 bases fit TRBD1. CDR3 size: 14 residues. The germline V gene encodes CDR1 SGHKS and CDR2 YYEKEE (reference sequence). V shed 4 bases and J 2 bases; nucleotides not matched to a gene: 3. CDR3 region: CASSPTGGNQPQHF. The CDR3 DNA sequence: TGTGCCAGCAGCCCCACAGGGGGCAATCAGCCCCAGCATTTT.

The V and J genes are TRBV19 and TRBJ1-1, with D possibly matching TRBD1 (5 bases). CDR1 and CDR2 (germline): LNHDA, SQIVND (reference sequence). The CDR3 totals 12 residues. V was cut by 1 base and J by 9 bases, with 9 bases left in between. The CDR3 sequence: CASSIGGGKAFF. CDR3 coding DNA: TGTGCCAGTAGTATAGGCGGGGGAAAAGCTTTCTTT. The variable domain in full, completed from reference TRBV19 and TRBJ1-1, reads DGGITQSPKYLFRKEGQNVTLSCEQNLNHDAMYWYRQDPGQGLRLIYYSQIVNDFQKGDIAEGYSVSREKKESFPLTVTSAQKNPTAFYLCASSIGGGKAFFGQGTRLTVV.

This chain joins TRBV6-6 and TRBJ2-7; D remains unclear. CDR1 is MNHNY, CDR2 SVGAGI, per germline (reference sequence). V lost 6 bases to trimming and J lost 2 bases, with 8 bases between them. The CDR3 extends over 12 amino acids. The CDR3 DNA sequence: TGTGCCAGCAGGGGCAGACCCTACGAGCAGTACTTC. Protein product: CASRGRPYEQYF.

The chain links TRBV10-1 to TRBJ1-5, with unresolved D. Trimming took off 7 bases at V and 1 base at J, with 14 bases between the two ends. The CDR3 covers 15 residues. Germline V lookup: CDR1 WNHNN, CDR2 SYGVQD (reference sequence). This chain's CDR3 is CASKLPTSSNQPQHF. Here the CDR3 DNA reads TGCGCCAGCAAGCTACCGACGTCGAGCAATCAGCCCCAGCATTTT.

The rearrangement joins TRBV9 to TRBJ2-5; D not resolved. The V end lost 3 bases, the J end lost 2 bases, and 11 bases lay between the germline ends. CDR1 and CDR2 (germline): SGDLS, YYNGEE. This CDR3 is built from 14 residues. DNA of the CDR3: TGTGCCAGCAGCGAAGGCGGTCATCAAGAGACCCAGTACTTC. Protein sequence: CASSEGGHQETQYF.

This clone appeared a single time. The chain uses TRBV5-5 and TRBJ1-1; D not resolved. The CDR3 is made up of 13 amino acids. Trimming took 3 bases from V and 9 from J, leaving 15 bases between them. Germline V lookup: CDR1 SGHKS, CDR2 YYEKEE (reference sequence). As DNA, the CDR3 is TGTGCCAGCAGCTCATGGGGTGGAATTAAAGCTTTCTTT. Its translation is CASSSWGGIKAFF.

V is TRBV9 and J is TRBJ2-2; D gene ambiguous. The germline gives CDR1 SGDLS, CDR2 YYNGEE. The CDR3 spans 17 residues. V was shortened by 0 bases and J by 3 bases, with 15 bases between the two germline ends. This chain's CDR3 is CASSVVGSIGHTGELFF. In nucleotides, the CDR3 is TGTGCCAGCAGCGTAGTAGGGTCAATAGGGCACACCGGGGAGCTGTTTTTT. The variable domain in full, with the rest retrieved from reference TRBV9 and TRBJ2-2, is DSGVTQTPKHLITATGQRVTLRCSPRSGDLSVYWYQQSLDQGLQFLIQYYNGEERAKGNILERFSAQQFPDLHSELNLSSLELGDSALYFCASSVVGSIGHTGELFFGEGSRLTVL.

The rearrangement joins TRBV6-6 to TRBJ1-2; D call uncertain. CDR3 length: 11 residues. Germline V CDR1 and CDR2: MNHNY, SVGAGI (reference sequence). The V end was cut by 2 bases, the J end by 8 bases, with 6 bases between. The CDR3 nucleotides read TGTGCCAGCAGTTACGGGGAAGGCTACACCTTC. Its translation: CASSYGEGYTF.

The chain links TRBV28 to TRBJ2-7; 8 bases are shared with TRBD1. V was pared by 2 bases and J by 3 bases, with 9 bases of the junction left unmatched. Per the germline V gene, CDR1 is MDHEN and CDR2 is SYDVKM. The CDR3 totals 16 residues. As DNA, the CDR3 is TGTGCCAGCAGTTTAGGCGGTCAGGGGGCGTACTACGAGCAGTACTTC. As protein: CASSLGGQGAYYEQYF.

This rearrangement joins TRBV5-4 to TRBJ2-5; 10 nucleotides agree with TRBD2. V dropped 2 bases and J dropped 0; count of bases not matched to a gene: 7. The CDR3 has 17 residues. The germline V gene has CDR1 SGHNT and CDR2 YYREEE (reference sequence). The CDR3 sequence is CASSLGTSEKYQETQYF. The CDR3, as DNA: TGTGCCAGCAGCTTAGGGACTAGCGAAAAGTACCAAGAGACCCAGTACTTC.

The chain carries TRBV5-1 and TRBJ1-1, with a weak D call TRBD1 (5 bases). CDR1 is SGHRS and CDR2 is YFSETQ in the germline V gene. The CDR3 spans 15 residues. V was shortened by 0 bases and J by 0 bases, with 9 bases between the two germline ends. CDR3 sequence (DNA): TGCGCCAGCAGCTTGGAGGGGATAATGAACACTGAAGCTTTCTTT. It translates to CASSLEGIMNTEAFF.

The chain couples TRBV28 to TRBJ2-3, with unresolved D. Trimming removed 2 bases at V and 1 base at J, with 7 bases between. The germline CDR1 and CDR2 sequences are MDHEN and SYDVKM. CDR3 length equals 14 residues. As DNA, the CDR3 is TGTGCCAGCAGTTTACAGGTCCGCACAGATACGCAGTATTTT. Encoded protein: CASSLQVRTDTQYF.

CDR3 residues: CASSETSGSLAGELFF. The CDR3 coding sequence is TGTGCCAGCAGTGAAACTAGCGGGAGTTTGGCCGGGGAGCTGTTTTTT. This chain connects TRBV2 to TRBJ2-2; 11 bases match TRBD2. This CDR3 is built from 16 residues. The V segment lost 2 bases and the J segment 6 bases; nucleotides outside the gene matches: 5. Germline V gene data show CDR1 as SNHLY and CDR2 as FYNNEI.

V and J are TRBV4-1 and TRBJ1-1; 7 nucleotides line up with TRBD1. Trimming removed 0 bases from V and 0 bases from J; junction bases left unmatched: 7. The CDR3 covers 17 residues. CDR1 and CDR2 from the germline V gene are MGHRA and YSYEKL. CDR3 nucleotide sequence: TGCGCCAGCAGCCAAGAGGAGGGACAGACCATGAACACTGAAGCTTTCTTT. Protein: CASSQEEGQTMNTEAFF.

The chain uses TRBV19 and TRBJ1-4; maybe TRBD1 (5 bases). Looked up from germline, CDR1 is LNHDA and CDR2 is SQIVND (reference sequence). The CDR3 has 18 residues. V gave up 6 bases and J gave up 0 bases, with 20 bases separating them. CDR3 protein: CASRGSRAALATNEKLFF. CDR3 sequence (DNA): TGTGCCAGTAGGGGGTCCAGGGCTGCTCTCGCAACTAATGAAAAACTGTTTTTT.

The DNA for the CDR3 is TGCGCCAGCAGCCAATACGAGGGGGCCTACGAGCAGTACTTC. This sequence encodes CASSQYEGAYEQYF. The chain has TRBV4-1 and TRBJ2-7; D is perhaps TRBD1 (6 bases). V lost 2 bases and J lost 2, with 10 bases in between. This CDR3 contains 14 residues. Per germline, CDR1 MGHRA and CDR2 YSYEKL.

The chain has TRBV18 and TRBJ2-4; D is unresolved. This CDR3 is 12 amino acids long. V lost 3 bases and J 9 bases, leaving 9 bases between the germline ends. Germline V CDR1 and CDR2: KGHSH, LQKENI. The CDR3 reads CASSPDLGIQYF. CDR3 sequence (DNA): TGTGCCAGCTCACCCGACCTCGGCATTCAGTACTTC.